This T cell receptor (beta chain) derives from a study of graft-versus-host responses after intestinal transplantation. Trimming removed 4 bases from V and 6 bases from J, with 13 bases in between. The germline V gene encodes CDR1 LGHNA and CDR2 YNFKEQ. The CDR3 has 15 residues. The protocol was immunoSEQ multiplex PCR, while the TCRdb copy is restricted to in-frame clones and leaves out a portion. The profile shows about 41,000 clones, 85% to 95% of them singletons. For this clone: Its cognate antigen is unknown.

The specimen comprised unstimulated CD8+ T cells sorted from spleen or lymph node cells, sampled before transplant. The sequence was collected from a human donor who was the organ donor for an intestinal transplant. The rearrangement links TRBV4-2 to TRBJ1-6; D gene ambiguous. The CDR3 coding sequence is TGTGCCAGCAGCCTTGGAGGACCCGCTAATTCACCCCTCCACTTT. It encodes CASSLGGPANSPLHF.